This paragraph reports one T cell receptor (beta chain). Vbeta (60) and Jbeta (13) primers were used in the PCR. TCRdb's copy holds only in-frame clones and misses some; the assay was immunoSEQ multiplex PCR. The profile shows approximately 120,000 clones, roughly 63% of them singletons. The sample originates from a study of cytomegalovirus exposure and HLA in healthy donors. Background on the study: The early release's HLA-typed donors yielded 78 million or so unique TCRs.

The CDR3 consists of 18 residues. Trimming at V came to 4 bases and at J to 5 bases, leaving 18 bases not matched to a gene. The germline V gene encodes CDR1 PRHDT and CDR2 FYEKMQ (reference sequence). Sequenced input: PBMCs. The origin of this receptor is a woman between 65 and 79 years old in good health and CMV-seropositive. The chain recombines TRBV13 with TRBJ1-1; 8 nucleotides align to TRBD1. CDR3 in amino acids: CASSSKRTGFGPDTEAFF. The CDR3 DNA reads as TGTGCCAGCAGCTCGAAAAGGACAGGGTTCGGTCCCGATACTGAAGCTTTCTTT. Full variable domain (outside the CDR3, taken from reference TRBV13 and TRBJ1-1): AAGVIQSPRHLIKEKRETATLKCYPIPRHDTVYWYQQGPGQDPQFLISFYEKMQSDKGSIPDRFSAQQFSDYHSELNMSSLELGDSALYFCASSSKRTGFGPDTEAFFGQGTRLTVV.